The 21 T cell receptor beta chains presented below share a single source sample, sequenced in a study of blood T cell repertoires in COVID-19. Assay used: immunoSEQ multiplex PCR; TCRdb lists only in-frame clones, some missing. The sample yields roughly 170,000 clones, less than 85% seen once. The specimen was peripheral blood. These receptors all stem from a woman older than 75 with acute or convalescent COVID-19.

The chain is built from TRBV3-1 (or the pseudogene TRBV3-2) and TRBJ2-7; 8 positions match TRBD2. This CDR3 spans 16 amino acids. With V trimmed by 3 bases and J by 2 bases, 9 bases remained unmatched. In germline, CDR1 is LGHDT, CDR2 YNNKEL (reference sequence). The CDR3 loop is CASSQNPGLGAYEQYF. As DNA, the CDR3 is TGTGCCAGCAGCCAGAATCCGGGACTAGGTGCCTACGAGCAGTACTTC.

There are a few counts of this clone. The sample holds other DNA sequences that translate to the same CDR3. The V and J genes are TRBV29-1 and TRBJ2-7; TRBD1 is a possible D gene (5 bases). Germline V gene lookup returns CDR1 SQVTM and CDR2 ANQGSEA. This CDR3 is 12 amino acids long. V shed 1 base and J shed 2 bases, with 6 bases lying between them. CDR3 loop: CSVEGGTYEQYF. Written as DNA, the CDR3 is TGCAGCGTTGAAGGGGGCACCTACGAGCAGTACTTC.

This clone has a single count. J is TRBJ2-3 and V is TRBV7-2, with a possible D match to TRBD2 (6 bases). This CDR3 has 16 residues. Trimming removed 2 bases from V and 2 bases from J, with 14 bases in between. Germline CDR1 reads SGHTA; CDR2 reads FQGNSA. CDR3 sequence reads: CASSLNPPSVTDTQYF. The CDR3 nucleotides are TGTGCCAGCAGCTTAAATCCCCCTAGCGTCACAGATACGCAGTATTTT.

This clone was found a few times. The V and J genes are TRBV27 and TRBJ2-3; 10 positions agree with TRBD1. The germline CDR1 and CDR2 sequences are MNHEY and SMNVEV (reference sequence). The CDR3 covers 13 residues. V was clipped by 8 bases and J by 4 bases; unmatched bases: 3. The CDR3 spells CASRDRGPDTQYF. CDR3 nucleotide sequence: TGTGCCAGCCGGGACAGGGGACCAGATACGCAGTATTTT.

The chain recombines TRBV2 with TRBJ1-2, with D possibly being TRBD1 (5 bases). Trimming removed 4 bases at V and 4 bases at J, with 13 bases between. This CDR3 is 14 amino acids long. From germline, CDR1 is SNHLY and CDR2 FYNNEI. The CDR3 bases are TGTGCCAGCAGTGGGTATGGGGGGGGCTATGGCTACACCTTC. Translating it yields CASSGYGGGYGYTF.

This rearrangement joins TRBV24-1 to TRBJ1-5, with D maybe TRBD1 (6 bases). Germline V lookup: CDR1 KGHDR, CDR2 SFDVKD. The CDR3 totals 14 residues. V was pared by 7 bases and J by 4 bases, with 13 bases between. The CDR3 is CATRGGGENQPQHF. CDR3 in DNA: TGTGCCACCAGGGGAGGGGGGGAAAATCAGCCCCAGCATTTT.

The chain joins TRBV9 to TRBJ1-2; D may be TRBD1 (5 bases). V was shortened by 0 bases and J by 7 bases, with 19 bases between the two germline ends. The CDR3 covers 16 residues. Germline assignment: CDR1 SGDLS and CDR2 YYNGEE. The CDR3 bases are TGTGCCAGCAGCGTAGGGCCGCCAGGGCACGGTGGTGGCTACACCTTC. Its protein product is CASSVGPPGHGGGYTF.

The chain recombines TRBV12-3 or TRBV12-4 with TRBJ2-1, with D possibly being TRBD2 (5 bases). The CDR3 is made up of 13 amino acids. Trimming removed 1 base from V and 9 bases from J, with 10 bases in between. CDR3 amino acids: CASSLGRAGEQFF. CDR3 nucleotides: TGTGCCAGCAGTTTAGGTCGCGCGGGTGAGCAGTTCTTC.

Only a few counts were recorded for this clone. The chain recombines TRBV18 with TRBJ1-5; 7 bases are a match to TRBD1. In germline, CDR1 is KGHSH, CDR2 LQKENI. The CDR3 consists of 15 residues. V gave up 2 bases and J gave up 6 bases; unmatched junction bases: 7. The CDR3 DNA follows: TGTGCCAGCTCACCATTTTCCACAGGGGTTCAGCCCCAGCATTTT. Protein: CASSPFSTGVQPQHF. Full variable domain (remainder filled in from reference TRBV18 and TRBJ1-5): NAGVMQNPRHLVRRRGQEARLRCSPMKGHSHVYWYRQLPEEGLKFMVYLQKENIIDESGMPKERFSAEFPKEGPSILRIQQVVRGDSAAYFCASSPFSTGVQPQHFGDGTRLSIL.

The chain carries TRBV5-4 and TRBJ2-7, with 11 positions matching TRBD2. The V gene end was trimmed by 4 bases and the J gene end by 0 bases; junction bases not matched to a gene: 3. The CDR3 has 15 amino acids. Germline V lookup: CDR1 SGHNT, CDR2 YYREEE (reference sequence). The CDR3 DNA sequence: TGTGCCAGCAGCGTGGGACTAGCGGCCTCCTACGAGCAGTACTTC. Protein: CASSVGLAASYEQYF.

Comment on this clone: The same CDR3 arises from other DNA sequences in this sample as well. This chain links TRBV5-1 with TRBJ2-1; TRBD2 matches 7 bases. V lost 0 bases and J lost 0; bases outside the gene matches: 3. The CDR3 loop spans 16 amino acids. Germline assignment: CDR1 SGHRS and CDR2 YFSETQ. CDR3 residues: CASSLAGGSSYNEQFF. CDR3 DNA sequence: TGCGCCAGCAGCTTGGCCGGCGGGAGCTCCTACAATGAGCAGTTCTTC.

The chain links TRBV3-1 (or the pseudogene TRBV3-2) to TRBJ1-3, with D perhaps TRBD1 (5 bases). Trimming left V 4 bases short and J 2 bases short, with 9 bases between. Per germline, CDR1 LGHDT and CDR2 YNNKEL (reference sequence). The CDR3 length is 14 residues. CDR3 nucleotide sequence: TGTGCCAGCAGCCCGGACATCGCTGGAAACACCATATATTTT. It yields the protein CASSPDIAGNTIYF.

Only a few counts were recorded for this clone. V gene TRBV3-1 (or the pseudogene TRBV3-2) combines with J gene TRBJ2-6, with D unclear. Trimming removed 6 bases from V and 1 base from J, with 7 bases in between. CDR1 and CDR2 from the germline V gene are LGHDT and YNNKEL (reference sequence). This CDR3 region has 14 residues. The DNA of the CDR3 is TGTGCCAGCAGTCTGGCTTCTGGGGCCAACGTCCTGACTTTC. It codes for CASSLASGANVLTF.

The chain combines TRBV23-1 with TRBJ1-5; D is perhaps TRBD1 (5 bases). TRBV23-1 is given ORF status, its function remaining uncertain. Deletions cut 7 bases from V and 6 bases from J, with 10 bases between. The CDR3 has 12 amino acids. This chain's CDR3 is CASKTVGQPQHF. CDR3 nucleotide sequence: TGCGCCAGCAAGACAGTCGGTCAGCCCCAGCATTTT.

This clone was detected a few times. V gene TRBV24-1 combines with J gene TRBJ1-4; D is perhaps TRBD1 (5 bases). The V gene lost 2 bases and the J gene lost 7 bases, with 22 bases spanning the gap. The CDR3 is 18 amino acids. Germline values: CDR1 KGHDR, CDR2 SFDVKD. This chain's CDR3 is CATSDSSTTVGQREKLFF. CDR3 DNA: TGTGCCACCAGTGATTCAAGTACGACAGTAGGGCAGCGTGAAAAACTGTTTTTT.

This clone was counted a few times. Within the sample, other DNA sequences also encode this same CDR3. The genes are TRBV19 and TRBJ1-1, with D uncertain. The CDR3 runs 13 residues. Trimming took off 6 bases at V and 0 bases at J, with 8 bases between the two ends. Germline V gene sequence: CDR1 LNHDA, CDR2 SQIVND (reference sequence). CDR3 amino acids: CASSFTLNTEAFF. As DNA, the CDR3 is TGTGCCAGTAGCTTCACTCTGAACACTGAAGCTTTCTTT.

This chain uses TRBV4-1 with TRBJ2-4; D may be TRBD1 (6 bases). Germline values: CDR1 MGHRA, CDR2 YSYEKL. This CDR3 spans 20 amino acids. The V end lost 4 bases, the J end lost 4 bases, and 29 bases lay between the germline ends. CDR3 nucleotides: TGCGCCAGCAGCCCTCTATCAATCGGGACAATCGATACTGGGAAAAACATTCAGTACTTC. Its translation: CASSPLSIGTIDTGKNIQYF.

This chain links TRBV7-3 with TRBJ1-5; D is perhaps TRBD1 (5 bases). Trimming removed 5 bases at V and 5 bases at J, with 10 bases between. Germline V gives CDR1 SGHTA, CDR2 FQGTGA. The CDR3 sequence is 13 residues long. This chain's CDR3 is CASSADRDQPQHF. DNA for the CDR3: TGTGCCAGCAGCGCAGACAGAGATCAGCCCCAGCATTTT. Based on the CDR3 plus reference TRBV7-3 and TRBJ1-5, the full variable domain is GAGVSQTPSNKVTEKGKYVELRCDPISGHTALYWYRQSLGQGPEFLIYFQGTGAADDSGLPNDRFFAVRPEGSVSTLKIQRTERGDSAVYLCASSADRDQPQHFGDGTRLSIL.

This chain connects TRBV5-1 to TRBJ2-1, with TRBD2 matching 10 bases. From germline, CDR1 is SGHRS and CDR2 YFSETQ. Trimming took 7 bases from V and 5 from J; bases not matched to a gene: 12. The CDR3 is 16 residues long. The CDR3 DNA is TGCGCCAGCTTAGAGACTAGCGGGTCTCTTCACAATGAGCAGTTCTTC. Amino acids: CASLETSGSLHNEQFF.

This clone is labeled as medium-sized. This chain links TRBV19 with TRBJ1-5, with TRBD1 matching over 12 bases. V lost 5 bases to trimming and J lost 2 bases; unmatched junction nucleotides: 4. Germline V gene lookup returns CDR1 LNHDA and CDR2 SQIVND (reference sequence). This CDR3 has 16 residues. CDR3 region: CASSGTGGAGNQPQHF. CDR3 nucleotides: TGTGCCAGTAGTGGGACAGGGGGCGCTGGCAATCAGCCCCAGCATTTT.

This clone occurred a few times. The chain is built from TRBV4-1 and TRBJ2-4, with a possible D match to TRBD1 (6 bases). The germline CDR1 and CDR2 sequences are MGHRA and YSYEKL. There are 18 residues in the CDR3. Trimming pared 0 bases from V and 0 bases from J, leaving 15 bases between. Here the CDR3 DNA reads TGCGCCAGCAGCCAAGATCACAGGGCAATAATAGCCAAAAACATTCAGTACTTC. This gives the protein CASSQDHRAIIAKNIQYF.